The T cell receptor beta chain under discussion was sequenced for a study of cytomegalovirus exposure and HLA in healthy donors. The study's findings and limits: A highly shared variant cluster was judged a likely technical artifact. Some V segments, TRBV6-2 and TRBV6-3 among them, were indistinguishable and were therefore excluded.

Amplification used 60 Vbeta primers and 13 Jbeta primers. Assay used: immunoSEQ multiplex PCR; TCRdb lists only in-frame clones, some missing. The sample lists approximately 70,000 clones; about 82% were seen once. This CDR3 contains 12 residues. In germline, CDR1 is SQVTM, CDR2 ANQGSEA. Deletions cut 3 bases from V and 5 bases from J, with 10 bases between. On this clone itself: The target antigen is unknown.

The TCR comes from a woman aged 25 to 39 in good health and CMV-seronegative. This chain connects TRBV29-1 to TRBJ2-5, with D unclear. The sequencing input was PBMCs. This chain's CDR3 is CSVDRNGETQYF. CDR3 bases: TGCAGCGTTGACCGGAACGGGGAGACCCAGTACTTC. The complete variable domain, with remaining parts taken from reference TRBV29-1 and TRBJ2-5, reads SAVISQKPSRDICQRGTSLTIQCQVDSQVTMMFWYRQQPGQSLTLIATANQGSEATYESGFVIDKFPISRPNLTFSTLTVSNMSPEDSSIYLCSVDRNGETQYFGPGTRLLVL.